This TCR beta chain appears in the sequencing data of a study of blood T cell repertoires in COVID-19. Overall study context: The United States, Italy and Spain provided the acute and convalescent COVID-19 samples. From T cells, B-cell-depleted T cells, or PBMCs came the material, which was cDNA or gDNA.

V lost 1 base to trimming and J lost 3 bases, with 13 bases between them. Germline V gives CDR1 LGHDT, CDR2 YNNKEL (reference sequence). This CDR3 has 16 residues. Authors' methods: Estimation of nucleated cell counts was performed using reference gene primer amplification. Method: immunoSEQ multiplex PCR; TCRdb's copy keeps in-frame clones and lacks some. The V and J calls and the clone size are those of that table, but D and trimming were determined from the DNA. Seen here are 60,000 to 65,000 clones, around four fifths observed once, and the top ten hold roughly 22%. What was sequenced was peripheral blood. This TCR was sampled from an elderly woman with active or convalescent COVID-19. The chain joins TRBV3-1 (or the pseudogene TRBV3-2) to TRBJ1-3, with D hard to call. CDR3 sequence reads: CASSQGSPPRGNTIYF. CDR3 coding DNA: TGTGCCAGCAGCCAAGGGAGTCCACCTCGTGGAAACACCATATATTTT.